This T cell receptor beta chain was obtained from a study of cytomegalovirus exposure and HLA in healthy donors. The study's findings and limits: Most of the CMV-associated TCR beta chains (in a later analysis) appeared to be HLA-restricted.

Of note for this clone: The antigen is undetermined.

13 Jbeta primers and 60 Vbeta primers were used for the PCR. Data came from immunoSEQ multiplex PCR; TCRdb stores just in-frame clones and leaves some out. The repertoire includes 85,000 to 90,000 clones, about 75% of them detected once, and roughly a tenth sits in the top ten. Trimming removed 2 bases at V and 2 bases at J, with 5 bases between. Germline CDR1 is MNHEY and CDR2 is SMNVEV (reference sequence). This CDR3 contains 13 residues. The rearrangement links TRBV27 to TRBJ2-3; no reliable D call. The TCR sequence derives from a man aged 25-45 years in good health and CMV-seropositive. Sequencing input: PBMCs. DNA of the CDR3: TGTGCCAGCAGTTTAGTATTCACAGATACGCAGTATTTT. This codes for CASSLVFTDTQYF.